A few counts support the clone carrying this T cell receptor (beta chain). Its cognate antigen is unknown. Germline is not matched at one junction end, which may reflect a read error. Within the sample, other DNA sequences also encode this same CDR3. These data originate in a study of metastatic and nonmetastatic thyroid tumors. Study in general: Both malignant and benign thyroid patients supplied peripheral blood and tumor or nodule tissue samples, across which the repertoires of these patients were then compared.

How the authors handled the data: CDR3 differences across clinicopathological groups were used to build a distant-metastasis classifier for papillary thyroid cancer. TCRdb used MiXCR to call clones anew from the PCR reads. TCRdb's processing, not the authors' own work, is the source of the V and J calls. The sample contains some 15,000 clones, 3% to 4% of which appear only once. Treatment of any kind had been given to no patient before thyroid surgery. CDR3 size: 16 residues. The germline V gene has CDR1 SGHTA and CDR2 FQGTGA. Study-level results: The study reportedly found significantly higher TCR beta diversity in malignant thyroid tumors than benign nodules, in blood and tumor.

This TCR was recovered from a female donor with papillary thyroid cancer or a benign thyroid nodule (not recorded which). Some clones in this sample may be carry-over from other donors' samples. The sample taken for sequencing was tumor tissue. This rearrangement joins TRBV7-3 to TRBJ2-2; D remains unclear. The DNA for the CDR3 is TGTGCCAGCAGCTTTTTCGTGACATCGAACACTGGGGAGCTGTTTTTT. This gives the protein CASSFFVTSNTGELFF.